The entry that follows covers one T cell receptor beta chain sequence. This sample is part of a study of control samples from healthy donors and cancer patients. Trimming removed 0 bases from V and 4 bases from J, with 5 bases in between. The length of the CDR3 is 13 residues. The germline V gene encodes CDR1 SGHKS and CDR2 YYEKEE (reference sequence). The method was immunoSEQ multiplex PCR; TCRdb's version includes in-frame clones alone and lacks a portion of them. The table lists 89,000 or so clones, approximately 89% of them singletons. This TCR derives from a man aged 50 to 60 in good health. Sequencing was performed on blood. V is TRBV5-5 and J is TRBJ1-5, with unresolved D. This CDR3 is CASSLVPNQPQHF. The CDR3 DNA follows: TGTGCCAGCAGCTTGGTTCCTAATCAGCCCCAGCATTTT.